The source of this TCR beta chain is a study of blood T cell repertoires in COVID-19. The wider study: Acute and convalescent COVID-19 samples came from the United States, Italy and Spain. From T cells, B-cell-depleted T cells, or PBMCs came the material, which was cDNA or gDNA.

TCRdb keeps only in-frame clones here, not all; method: immunoSEQ multiplex PCR. The table lists a few hundred thousand clones, over 75% of them singletons. CDR1 is LGHDT and CDR2 is YNNKEL in the germline V gene (reference sequence). V gave up 4 bases and J gave up 2 bases, with 18 bases separating them. The CDR3 is 16 amino acids. The receptor was derived from a human donor in a cohort sampled during active COVID-19. Sequencing used peripheral blood. The chain combines TRBV3-1 (or the pseudogene TRBV3-2) with TRBJ2-7, with D tentatively TRBD1 (6 bases). CDR3 amino acids: CASSLVPGQPPYEQYF. CDR3 DNA: TGTGCCAGCAGCCTAGTACCTGGACAGCCTCCCTACGAGCAGTACTTC.